This is a list of T cell receptor beta chains from one sample in a study of blood T cell repertoires in COVID-19. Measured with immunoSEQ multiplex PCR; TCRdb has only the in-frame clones, and not every one. The table lists approximately 170,000 clones, around 80% of them singletons. The sample taken for sequencing was peripheral blood. The source is a woman older than 75 with acute or convalescent COVID-19. Both conserved end residues are part of each CDR3. A D gene is named only where the DNA matches it firmly. Size is stated for part of the rows, as once, few or many counts, or as a class when the clone is expanded.

size	V	D	J	DNA	CDR3
.	TRBV11-2	TRBD1	TRBJ2-3	TGTGCCAGCAGCTTAGAGGCGGCTTCTTGGGACAGATGGCAGTATTTT	CASSLEAASWDRWQYF
.	TRBV4-3	TRBD1	TRBJ1-2	TGCGCCAGCAGCCAAGAGTCAGGGGGCTATGGCTACACCTTC	CASSQESGGYGYTF
.	TRBV7-2	TRBD2	TRBJ2-1	TGTGCCAGCAGCTTGAGCGGGAGTTGGAATGAGCAGTTCTTC	CASSLSGSWNEQFF
.	TRBV6-5	.	TRBJ2-2	TGTGCCAGCAGTTACAACGAGGCCCGGGAGCTGTTTTTT	CASSYNEARELFF
few	TRBV7-2	TRBD2	TRBJ2-3	TGTGCCAGCAGCTTACCGACTAGCGGGTGGGATACGCAGTATTTT	CASSLPTSGWDTQYF
.	TRBV5-6	.	TRBJ2-3	TGTGCCAGCAGCGAAAGGGGGACCCCAAGGCCAGATACGCAGTATTTT	CASSERGTPRPDTQYF
.	TRBV19	.	TRBJ2-7	TGTGCCAGTAGTATAGGCCCGGGGGCCTACGAGCAGTACTTC	CASSIGPGAYEQYF
few	TRBV25-1	.	TRBJ1-1	TGTGCCAGCAGCCCAAGAGGGCGGATGAACACTGAAGCTTTCTTT	CASSPRGRMNTEAFF
.	TRBV5-1	TRBD2	TRBJ2-1	TGCGCCAGCAGCTCTATCACTAGCGGGAGGGGAAATGAGCAGTTCTTC	CASSSITSGRGNEQFF
.	TRBV2	TRBD1	TRBJ1-1	TGTGCCAGCAGTGGGGGGGTGGACAGGTTTACTGAAGCTTTCTTT	CASSGGVDRFTEAFF
.	TRBV27	.	TRBJ2-6	TGTGCCAGCAGTTTAAGGAGGGTTGCTGATAGATACTCTGGGGCCAACGTCCTGACTTTC	CASSLRRVADRYSGANVLTF
.	TRBV19	.	TRBJ2-1	TGTGCCAGTAGTCTGTACAATGAGCAGTTCTTC	CASSLYNEQFF
once	TRBV27	TRBD1	TRBJ2-1	TGTGCCAGCACTACCATAGGACAGGCCTACAATGAGCAGTTCTTC	CASTTIGQAYNEQFF
.	TRBV29-1	.	TRBJ2-1	TGCAGCGTTGCGACGGGAGCCACTGGGTACAATGAGCAGTTCTTC	CSVATGATGYNEQFF
.	TRBV2	.	TRBJ2-2	TGTGCCAGCAGTGAGTCCCCGGCCGGGGAGCTGTTTTTT	CASSESPAGELFF
.	TRBV3-1/TRBV3-2	.	TRBJ2-1	TGTGCCAGCAGCCAAGATCTCTATACCTACAATGAGCAGTTCTTC	CASSQDLYTYNEQFF
.	TRBV9	TRBD2	TRBJ2-1	TGTGCCAGCAGCGCACGACCTAGCGGGGGAAATGAGCAGTTCTTC	CASSARPSGGNEQFF
.	TRBV30	.	TRBJ2-5	TGTGCCTGGAGTTCGACAGCCGGGACCCAGTACTTC	CAWSSTAGTQYF
.	TRBV29-1	TRBD1	TRBJ2-7	TGCAGCGTCGGCTGGACAGGTGACTCCTACGAGCAGTACTTC	CSVGWTGDSYEQYF
few	TRBV10-3	TRBD1	TRBJ1-6	TGTGCCATCAGTCGGGACAGGGGTGGTTCACCCCTCCACTTT	CAISRDRGGSPLHF
.	TRBV4-2	TRBD2	TRBJ2-3	TGTGCCAGCAGCCGGACTAGCGGGGGGTCCACAGATACGCAGTATTTT	CASSRTSGGSTDTQYF
.	TRBV19	TRBD1	TRBJ1-5	TGTGCCAGTAGTATACAACGGGACAGCTATAGCAATCAGCCCCAGCATTTT	CASSIQRDSYSNQPQHF
.	TRBV7-3	TRBD2	TRBJ2-5	TGTGCCAGCAGCTTAACGGGACTAGAAAAAGAGACCCAGTACTTC	CASSLTGLEKETQYF
.	TRBV5-1	.	TRBJ2-3	TGCGCCAGCAGCTTGGAGGGGGATACGCAGTATTTT	CASSLEGDTQYF
.	TRBV6-5	TRBD2	TRBJ2-1	TGTGCCAGCAGCCGGGGAGGGTTTGATGGAAAGTTCTTC	CASSRGGFDGKFF
.	TRBV9	.	TRBJ1-3	TGTGCCAGCAGCGTAGATCCCCGAGGGGGAAACACCATATATTTT	CASSVDPRGGNTIYF
.	TRBV5-6	.	TRBJ1-4	TGTGCCAGCAGCTGGACAACAACTAATGAAAAACTGTTTTTT	CASSWTTTNEKLFF
.	TRBV19	TRBD2	TRBJ2-2	TGTGCCAGTAGGGGCGGGAGTGTCACCGGGGAGCTGTTTTTT	CASRGGSVTGELFF
.	TRBV11-2	TRBD1	TRBJ2-7	TGTGCCAGCAGCTTAACAGGGGGCCCCTTGTACGAGCAGTACTTC	CASSLTGGPLYEQYF
.	TRBV2	TRBD1	TRBJ2-1	TGTGCCAGCAGTGTAGACAGGGGTTCTCGAAATGAGCAGTTCTTC	CASSVDRGSRNEQFF
.	TRBV29-1	TRBD1	TRBJ1-2	TGCAGCGTTGTGGCCAGGGGGGCGGCTGGCTACACCTTC	CSVVARGAAGYTF
.	TRBV3-1/TRBV3-2	.	TRBJ1-6	TGTGCCAGCAGCCAAGTCGCAGGTGATAATTCACCCCTCCACTTT	CASSQVAGDNSPLHF
.	TRBV7-3	TRBD2	TRBJ2-5	TGTGCCAGCAGCTTAACCGCGGGGGAGGCGACCCAGTACTTC	CASSLTAGEATQYF
.	TRBV10-3	TRBD2	TRBJ2-1	TGTGCCACCCTACGGAGCGGGGGGGTAAATGAGCAGTTCTTC	CATLRSGGVNEQFF
.	TRBV7-2	.	TRBJ2-1	TGTGCCAGCAGCTTATCGAGCGGCTCCTACAATGAGCAGTTCTTC	CASSLSSGSYNEQFF
.	TRBV24-1	.	TRBJ2-3	TGTGCCACCAGTGTCACCCGGGGAACAGATACGCAGTATTTT	CATSVTRGTDTQYF
.	TRBV13	TRBD1	TRBJ2-1	TGTGCCAGCAGGGGGACAGGCTCCTACAATGAGCAGTTCTTC	CASRGTGSYNEQFF
.	TRBV27	.	TRBJ1-2	TGTGCCAGCAGCACCGACAGGACCCGTAACTATGGCTACACCTTC	CASSTDRTRNYGYTF
once	TRBV6-6	TRBD1	TRBJ1-1	TGTGCCAGCAGCCAGGGGGCCGTAACTGAAGCTTTCTTT	CASSQGAVTEAFF
.	TRBV6-6	.	TRBJ1-6	TGTGCCAGCAGTTTGGCGACAGATAATTCACCCCTCCACTTT	CASSLATDNSPLHF
.	TRBV7-9	.	TRBJ1-2	TGTGCCAGCAGCTTAGAACTCAGCGCTAACTATGGCTACACCTTC	CASSLELSANYGYTF
.	TRBV7-6	TRBD2	TRBJ2-1	TGTGCCAGCAGCTTAGAGGTAGCGGGAGGGGGTGAGCAGTTCTTC	CASSLEVAGGGEQFF
.	TRBV7-3	TRBD2	TRBJ2-3	TGTGCCAGCAGCTCCCGGGGGGCAGATACGCAGTATTTT	CASSSRGADTQYF
.	TRBV20-1	.	TRBJ2-3	TGCAGTGCTAGAACTCCTAGTCGCCTGTATTTT	CSARTPSRLYF
.	TRBV19	.	TRBJ2-1	TGTGCCAGTAGTACAGGGTCCGGACGATCTCTTCACACCTACAATGAGCAGTTCTTC	CASSTGSGRSLHTYNEQFF
once	TRBV7-9	.	TRBJ1-2	TGTGCCAGCAATCAAGGTAGCGGCTATGGCTACACCTTC	CASNQGSGYGYTF
.	TRBV5-1	TRBD1	TRBJ1-2	TGCGCCAGCAGCTTAGGACAGGGCAGGGACTATGGCTACACCTTC	CASSLGQGRDYGYTF
once	TRBV3-1/TRBV3-2	.	TRBJ2-7	TGTGCCAGCAGCCAAGGAGGGCTTTCCTACGAGCAGTACTTC	CASSQGGLSYEQYF